This TCR beta chain is drawn from a study of shared clonotypes between healthy human individuals (dated by TCRdb to the early 2020s). About the study as a whole: The cohort comprised two women and a few men aged 18 to 49 years. For each donor, three plates each were used for CD4 naive and CD4 memory, two plates were used for CD8 naive, and one plate was used for CD8 memory. To estimate repertoire size and how much clonotypes are shared between individuals, the study performed deep sequencing of blood TCR repertoires from five healthy adults. To increase sequencing depth and limit assay-specific biases, TCR repertoire library preparation and sequencing were carried out by different laboratories using diverse techniques. Each donor's leukapheresis produced roughly between about 0.9 and 9.5 billion PBMCs.

Concerning this clone: It has no known antigen specificity. No base-level quality is on record; no much larger clone is a single base apart.

Using the deep immunoSEQ assay, multiplex PCR amplified TCR CDR3 regions from genomic DNA. Extracted genomic DNA from each cell subset was spread evenly across all wells of several immunoSEQ 96-well plates, with each plate serving as a replicate. Each replicate PCR for sorted subsets received around 200 ng genomic DNA, equal to roughly 30,000 T cell genomes. The purified libraries were quantified using a Qubit 3.0 fluorometer, sized with a Bioanalyzer 2100, and then quantified again using the KAPA Library Quantification kit. A separate single-read 150-cycle Illumina NextSeq 550 flow cell was used to sequence each immunoSEQ 96-well plate. The published analysis was carried out like this. Because the immunoSEQ output included only junctional sequences and no quality scores, the filtering could not be the same as the filtering used for full-length reads. To assign V/J genes and CDR3, sequences were annotated against IMGT germline references using PyIR, a Python wrapper for IgBLAST v1.9. Reads were removed for weak V/J assignments (E-value above 1e-6), missing CDR3, stop codons, out-of-frame junctions, or ambiguous translated residues. V3J clonotypes were defined as sequences sharing the same inferred V gene, J gene, and CDR3 amino acid sequence. To compute the percentage overlap between repertoires, the number of shared unique clonotypes was divided by the size of the smaller repertoire. RTK rarefaction, the Chao1 estimator, and Recon v2.1 estimates of unobserved clonotypes were used to assess repertoire richness. Generation probabilities were computed with OLGA for all TCRbeta clonotypes obtained by the gDNA method from several donors. What TCRdb holds here is the immuneACCESS table cut down to in-frame rearrangements. Part of the clones is not present; checked against another copy, under half of the missing clones reflect an unresolved V gene, and the others are unexplained. V and J calls and clone size are as listed in that table; D and trimming were resolved from the DNA. In this sample the table shows under 750,000 clones, approximately 72% of which occur a single time. The top ten hold approximately 2% of the sample.

On the study overall, not on this receptor specifically: Pairwise subsampling indicated that sequencing depth was expected to affect the degree of clonotype sharing among donors. About 5% of naive CD4, 3% to 4% of naive CD8, 2% to 2.5% of memory CD4, and roughly 0.4% of memory CD8 clonotypes were shared across several donors. Sampling was limited to blood, and TCR repertoires in tissue likely differ from TCR repertoires in blood. Naive subsets generally had larger estimated clonotype richness than memory subsets did. Rarefaction of sorted-subset datasets indicated incomplete sequencing despite the large sequencing depth. Compared with non-shared clonotypes, clonotypes shared by all four sorted-subset donors had higher generation probabilities. Because the study included a small number of donors, the genetic and exposure-history diversity represented was limited.

The cysteine opens and the phenylalanine closes a CDR3 of 14 amino acids. The entry retains the CDR3 DNA only, 42 bases that are in frame from base 1. Trimming takes 4 bases from V and 6 bases from J, and the germline ends sit 17 bases apart. Based on the germline V gene, the CDR1 and CDR2 sequences are SGHRS and YFSETQ. Donors were healthy HIV-negative adults with no recently reported acute infections or vaccinations. Every donor was a Caucasian adult residing in Nashville, Tennessee, USA. CD4+ T cells were enriched by magnetic negative selection; naive cells were then positively selected on CD45RA, and the negative fraction formed the memory subset. After blood collection by leukapheresis, PBMCs were isolated using Ficoll-Histopaque density gradient centrifugation and then cryopreserved in the vapor phase of liquid nitrogen. Analytical flow cytometry was used to check the purity and quantity of each magnetically sorted T cell population. Genomic DNA was isolated from each sorted fraction and quantified by UV absorbance on a Nanodrop 2000c.

The sequence joins TRBV5-1 to TRBJ2-7; TRBD2 is a possible D gene, resting on 7 matching bases. The source is a young woman in good health. Material for sequencing was memory CD4+ T cells sorted from blood. Reading the label with the study, this specimen's cell subset or site is: CD45RA-negative fraction. The CDR3 region reads CASSTGGGAVEQYF. The nucleotide sequence reads TGCGCCAGCAGCACCGGTGGGGGGGCCGTCGAGCAGTACTTC.